This T cell receptor beta chain comes out of a study of cytomegalovirus exposure and HLA in healthy donors. Primers for the PCR totalled 60 Vbeta and 13 Jbeta. Sequencing was performed with immunoSEQ multiplex PCR; in TCRdb, only in-frame clones are kept and a portion is missing. The profile shows 50,000 to 55,000 clones, about 71% of them singletons. Germline V gives CDR1 LGHNA, CDR2 YSLEER. This CDR3 is 14 amino acids long. Trimming took 0 bases from V and 9 from J, leaving 12 bases between them. The V call is TRBV4-3, the J call TRBJ2-1, with D unresolved. This TCR was recovered from a woman aged 45-60 years in good health and CMV-seropositive. The sequencing sample was made of PBMCs. The CDR3 nucleotides read TGCGCCAGCAGCCAAGAAATCCGGTATACTGAGCAGTTCTTC. This encodes CASSQEIRYTEQFF.